Listed below are T cell receptor beta chains from one sample, sequenced in a study of human T cells and chemical hapten exposure. TCRdb redid the calling of the RACE reads with MiXCR, one entry per CDR3 protein. The sample has more than 100,000 distinct CDR3 sequences, about an eighth seen once. This material consisted of whole blood, taken in connection with sensitization to the hapten diphenylcyclopropenone (DPC). The receptors were gathered from a man aged 18 to 35 with alopecia areata. Some clones in this sample may be carry-over from other donors' samples. Each CDR3 is given with its conserved first and last residue. D genes are given only for firm matches. Only part of the rows carry a size: once, few, many, or a class if the clone is expanded.

v_gene	j_gene	d_gene	abundance	CDR3nt	CDR3aa
TRBV4-3	TRBJ1-3	-	few	TGCGCCAGCAGCCAGGAAAGACAGCTCTCTGGAAACACCATATATTTT	CASSQERQLSGNTIYF
TRBV7-9	TRBJ2-6	-	-	TGTGCCAGCAGCCCCCGGTTGGCCGGTGGGGCCAACGTCCTGACTTTC	CASSPRLAGGANVLTF
TRBV2	TRBJ1-2	TRBD1	few	TGTGCCAGCAGAGCTTCACAGGGGGCATCCAACTATGGCTACACCTTC	CASRASQGASNYGYTF
TRBV6-5	TRBJ2-2	-	-	TGTGCCAGCAGTTACTCGGCGGGCGGGGAGCTGTTTTTT	CASSYSAGGELFF
TRBV20-1	TRBJ2-7	TRBD1	-	TGCAGTGCTAGAGTAGACAGGGCCTACGAGCAGTACTTC	CSARVDRAYEQYF
TRBV4-3	TRBJ2-6	-	-	TGCGCCAGCAGCCAAGATCTAGGACTCTCTGGGGCCAACGTCCTGACTTTC	CASSQDLGLSGANVLTF
TRBV24-1	TRBJ1-1	-	-	TGTGCCACCAGTGATCCCAGCGAGACAGAGAACACTGAAGCTTTCTTT	CATSDPSETENTEAFF
TRBV15	TRBJ1-1	-	few	TGTGCCACCACCCCGGGGCAGCAGAACACTGAAGCTTTCTTT	CATTPGQQNTEAFF
TRBV7-9	TRBJ2-5	-	few	TGTGCCAGCAGCTTAAATAGCGGTGGGGACGAGACCCAGTACTTC	CASSLNSGGDETQYF
TRBV4-1	TRBJ2-7	TRBD1	few	TGCGCCAGCAGCCCCTTCCCGGCACAGGGGGCTTACGAGCAGTACTTC	CASSPFPAQGAYEQYF
TRBV29-1	TRBJ2-3	-	few	TGCAGCGTTGATCCCGGTGGGCGGCGGCGCACAGATACGCAGTATTTT	CSVDPGGRRRTDTQYF
TRBV9	TRBJ2-4	TRBD1	few	TGTGCCAGCAGCGTTGACAGGGGAATTCAGTACTTC	CASSVDRGIQYF
TRBV29-1	TRBJ1-2	-	few	TGCAGCGTTGAAGATAGCGCAGGGACGTATGGCTACACCTTC	CSVEDSAGTYGYTF
TRBV12-3/TRBV12-4	TRBJ1-3	-	many	TGTGCCAGCAGTTTCACCAGTGGAAACACCATATATTTT	CASSFTSGNTIYF
TRBV11-2	TRBJ2-1	-	-	TGTGCCAGCAGCTTAGATCTGACTGTCTCCAATGAGCAGTTCTTC	CASSLDLTVSNEQFF
TRBV11-3	TRBJ2-1	-	few	TGTGCCAGCAGCTTAGAAGCAGACGGCTCCTACAATGAGCAGTTCTTC	CASSLEADGSYNEQFF
TRBV7-8	TRBJ2-2	-	-	TGTGCCAGCAGACAGCCGAACACCGGGGAGCTGTTTTTT	CASRQPNTGELFF
TRBV27	TRBJ1-6	-	-	TGTGCCAGCAGTATTTACCAGGGTTTGGGTGATTCACCCCTCCACTTT	CASSIYQGLGDSPLHF
TRBV28	TRBJ1-3	-	few	TGTGCCAGCAGTTCTCCGGCAGGGGCCGGAGGAAACACCATATATTTT	CASSSPAGAGGNTIYF
TRBV12-3/TRBV12-4	TRBJ2-2	-	many	TGTGCCAGCAGTTTAATGGGTCACACCGGGGAGCTGTTTTTT	CASSLMGHTGELFF
TRBV7-9	TRBJ2-3	-	-	TGTGCCAGCAGCCTCAGCCCGACCCGCACAGATACGCAGTATTTT	CASSLSPTRTDTQYF
TRBV7-2	TRBJ2-1	-	few	TGTGCCAGCAGCTTAGCGTTCGGAGATGAGCAGTTCTTC	CASSLAFGDEQFF
TRBV7-3	TRBJ2-2	TRBD1	few	TGTGCCAGCAGGACCACAGGGGGTCTCACCGGGGAGCTGTTTTTT	CASRTTGGLTGELFF
TRBV10-2	TRBJ1-2	-	-	TGCGCCAGCAGTGAAACGGAAAACTATGGCTACACCTTC	CASSETENYGYTF
TRBV7-3	TRBJ2-1	TRBD2	many	TGTGCCAGCAGCCTCGCCGGGACTAGCGGGGTCGGCCAGTTCTTC	CASSLAGTSGVGQFF
TRBV6-2/TRBV6-3	TRBJ1-5	-	many	TGTGCCAGCAGTCCAACCCCCGATAGCAATCAGCCCCAGCATTTT	CASSPTPDSNQPQHF
TRBV5-4	TRBJ2-1	TRBD2	few	TGTGCCAGCAGCTCGAGAGGACTAGCGGGGGGAGGTGAGCAGTTCTTC	CASSSRGLAGGGEQFF
TRBV7-9	TRBJ2-5	-	-	TGTGCCAGCAGCTTATTGCCCCAAGAGACCCAGTACTTC	CASSLLPQETQYF
TRBV6-2/TRBV6-3	TRBJ2-6	-	-	TGTGCCAGCAGCTTTCCCTCCGGGGCCAACGTCCTGACTTTC	CASSFPSGANVLTF
TRBV10-1	TRBJ2-7	-	few	TGCGCCAGCAGTGACGGTGGATACAAGCAGTACTTC	CASSDGGYKQYF
TRBV7-2	TRBJ2-3	-	many	TGTGCCAGCAGCTCTAAGTCGGGAAGGTCCCGGGGTCCCCTCGTTTTGTTAGATACGCAGTATTTT	CASSSKSGRSRGPLVLLDTQYF
TRBV14	TRBJ2-3	-	-	TGTGCCAGCGGGCGACCTAGCACAGATACGCAGTATTTT	CASGRPSTDTQYF